The next 24 T cell receptor beta chains were all read from a single sample in a study of blood T cells in healthy people across ages. A second PCR, run for about 7 to 11 cycles, used a sample-barcoded 5' primer plus a J-beta primer mix. MiXCR was run by TCRdb on the 5' RACE reads, yielding one entry per CDR3 protein. The data contain approximately 1.5 million distinct CDR3 sequences, around 40% of them seen just once; the ten biggest clones take up just over 4%. The sample was blood. All receptors come from a woman aged 18-35 years in good health.

V is TRBV6-6 and J is TRBJ2-7, with 11 nucleotides matching TRBD1. This CDR3 contains 14 residues. With V trimmed by 9 bases and J by 3 bases, 7 bases remained unmatched. CDR1 is MNHNY and CDR2 is SVGAGI in the germline V gene (reference sequence). The CDR3 DNA follows: TGTGCCAGTTGCCGGGACAGGGGGTTCTACGAGCAGTACTTC. It translates to CASCRDRGFYEQYF.

The chain is built from TRBV15 and TRBJ1-4; no definite D call. V gave up 0 bases and J gave up 13 bases, with 18 bases separating them. This CDR3 is 15 amino acids long. Germline-derived CDR1 and CDR2 are LNHNV and YYDKDF (reference sequence). CDR3 sequence (DNA): TGTGCCACCAGCAGAGATCCCGGGCCCCGGGTGAGACTGTTTTTT. This translates into CATSRDPGPRVRLFF.

Points on this clonotype: Germline is not matched at one junction end, which may reflect a read error. The chain employs TRBV10-2 and TRBJ2-4; perhaps TRBD1 as D (6 bases). The germline CDR1 and CDR2 sequences are WSHSY and SAAADI. This CDR3 comprises 14 residues. DNA of the CDR3: TGCGCCAGCAGCGAGACAGGTCTGGGCAACATTCAGTCCTTC. This translates into CASSETGLGNIQSF.

The chain links TRBV3-1 to TRBJ1-2, with unresolved D. Germline-derived CDR1 and CDR2 are LGHDT and YNNKEL (reference sequence). The CDR3 totals 15 residues. V dropped 4 bases and J dropped 7 bases, with 19 bases sitting between them. The CDR3 reads CASSPPTVLGSGYTF. Here the CDR3 DNA reads TGTGCCAGCAGCCCCCCTACAGTATTAGGAAGTGGCTACACCTTC.

The chain links TRBV18 to TRBJ1-6; D gene uncertain. The CDR3 is made up of 14 amino acids. The germline gives CDR1 KGHSH, CDR2 LQKENI. Trimming pared 4 bases from V and 8 bases from J, leaving 12 bases between. The CDR3 reads CASSRAGMDSPLHF. CDR3 bases: TGTGCCAGCTCACGGGCGGGTATGGATTCACCCCTCCACTTT.

The chain uses TRBV28 and TRBJ2-7; D remains unclear. V was cut by 3 bases and J by 3 bases, with 9 bases left in between. Germline values: CDR1 MDHEN, CDR2 SYDVKM. The CDR3 is 13 residues long. The CDR3 DNA follows: TGTGCCAGCAGTTTCTCCATTGTCTACGAGCAGTACTTC. Protein sequence: CASSFSIVYEQYF. Filled out from reference TRBV28 and TRBJ2-7, the complete variable domain reads DVKVTQSSRYLVKRTGEKVFLECVQDMDHENMFWYRQDPGLGLRLIYFSYDVKMKEKGDIPEGYSVSREKKERFSLILESASTNQTSMYLCASSFSIVYEQYFGPGTRLTVT.

The V and J genes are TRBV5-1 and TRBJ2-7; D might be TRBD1 (6 bases). This CDR3 is built from 13 residues. Deletions cut 0 bases from V and 6 bases from J, with 10 bases between. The germline V gene has CDR1 SGHRS and CDR2 YFSETQ. In DNA form, the CDR3 reads TGCGCCAGCAGCTTGGTGGACAGAGGCGAGCAGTACTTC. Residues: CASSLVDRGEQYF.

J is TRBJ2-2 and V is TRBV11-1; unclear D gene. Per germline, CDR1 SGHAT and CDR2 FQDESV (reference sequence). CDR3 length: 14 amino acids. Trimming removed 5 bases at V and 1 base at J, with 8 bases between. CDR3 residues: CASSNKQNTGELFF. The DNA for the CDR3 is TGTGCCAGCAGCAACAAACAGAACACCGGGGAGCTGTTTTTT.

A few counts support this clonotype. The chain carries TRBV27 and TRBJ1-2; unclear D gene. With 6 bases removed from V and 6 bases from J, the gap between germline ends came to 20 bases. Germline lookup yields CDR1 MNHEY and CDR2 SMNVEV (reference sequence). The CDR3 contains 15 residues. The DNA of the CDR3 is TGTGCCAGCAGCCTTTACCGGGGAGGCCTACATGGCTACACCTTC. This codes for CASSLYRGGLHGYTF.

Note on this clonotype: An end of the junction does not agree with germline; a read error may underlie this. The chain combines TRBV12-3 or TRBV12-4 with TRBJ1-5; D is unresolved. The CDR3 runs to 14 residues. This CDR3 reads CASILKPEDQPQHF. The CDR3 DNA reads TGTGCCAGCATTTTAAAGCCAGAAGATCAGCCCCAGCATTTT.

This clonotype has just one count. V and J are TRBV14 and TRBJ2-2, with a weak D call TRBD2 (6 bases). CDR1 is SGHDN and CDR2 is FVKESK in the germline V gene. There are 14 residues in the CDR3. Trimming took off 8 bases at V and 4 bases at J, with 14 bases between the two ends. CDR3 in amino acids: CASRAGSITGELFF. Here the CDR3 DNA reads TGTGCCAGCCGAGCGGGTTCGATCACCGGGGAGCTGTTTTTT.

The V and J genes are TRBV10-3 and TRBJ1-4; 9 bases fit TRBD1. Germline loops: CDR1 ENHRY, CDR2 SYGVKD. The CDR3 totals 16 residues. V was pared by 3 bases and J by 3 bases, with 5 bases of the junction left unmatched. The CDR3 DNA sequence: TGTGCCATCAGTGACGGACAGGGGACCTCTAATGAAAAACTGTTTTTT. Translating it yields CAISDGQGTSNEKLFF.

The genes are TRBV28 and TRBJ1-1; D may be TRBD1 (5 bases). In germline, CDR1 is MDHEN, CDR2 SYDVKM. This CDR3 spans 13 amino acids. V lost 6 bases and J 5 bases, leaving 13 bases between the germline ends. CDR3 amino acids: CASRGVLTTEAFF. The CDR3 region has the DNA TGTGCCAGCAGAGGGGTACTTACTACTGAAGCTTTCTTT.

This clonotype was found a few times. V gene TRBV20-1 combines with J gene TRBJ1-5; 8 bases agree with TRBD1. Trimming at V came to 1 base and at J to 6 bases, leaving 8 bases not matched to a gene. CDR1 and CDR2 from the germline V gene are DFQATT and SNEGSKA (reference sequence). The CDR3 runs to 15 residues. The CDR3 loop reads CSARVDRAGSQPQHF. The CDR3 bases are TGCAGTGCTAGAGTGGACAGGGCAGGATCTCAGCCCCAGCATTTT.

The chain links TRBV7-9 to TRBJ1-5; the D gene is possibly TRBD1 (6 bases). Trimming took 1 base from V and 2 from J, leaving 21 bases between them. The germline V gene encodes CDR1 SEHNR and CDR2 FQNEAQ (reference sequence). The CDR3 totals 19 residues. CDR3 coding DNA: TGTGCCAGCAGCTTAGGGGGACACCAATCAAGAGGAGGCAATCAGCCCCAGCATTTT. This sequence encodes CASSLGGHQSRGGNQPQHF. The full variable domain, its missing parts supplied by reference TRBV7-9 and TRBJ1-5, is DTGVSQNPRHKITKRGQNVTFRCDPISEHNRLYWYRQTLGQGPEFLTYFQNEAQLEKSRLLSDRFSAERPKGSFSTLEIQRTEQGDSAMYLCASSLGGHQSRGGNQPQHFGDGTRLSIL.

This clonotype came up a few times. The chain employs TRBV10-3 and TRBJ1-2, with no clear D. This CDR3 comprises 13 residues. The germline V gene encodes CDR1 ENHRY and CDR2 SYGVKD. V shed 9 bases and J shed 7 bases, with 18 bases lying between them. CDR3 bases: TGTGCCATTGCTGTCTACACGGGGATTGGCTACACCTTC. It yields the protein CAIAVYTGIGYTF.

The chain combines TRBV7-9 with TRBJ2-2; D not certain. The CDR3 has 12 residues. CDR1 SEHNR and CDR2 FQNEAQ come from the germline V gene (reference sequence). V lost 2 bases and J lost 7, with 5 bases in between. This CDR3 is CASSLPGGELFF. The CDR3 DNA is TGTGCCAGCAGCTTACCGGGCGGGGAGCTGTTTTTT.

There are a few counts of this clonotype. The chain recombines TRBV7-2 with TRBJ2-7; D ambiguous. This CDR3 comprises 14 residues. From germline, CDR1 is SGHTA and CDR2 FQGNSA. Deletions cut 1 base from V and 2 bases from J, with 9 bases between. Written as DNA, the CDR3 is TGTGCCAGCAGCTTAGACCCGCTAGCCTACGAGCAGTACTTC. Its protein is CASSLDPLAYEQYF.

V and J are TRBV12-3 or TRBV12-4 and TRBJ2-3; D call uncertain. This CDR3 spans 15 amino acids. Trimming pared 7 bases from V and 0 bases from J, leaving 14 bases between. The CDR3 DNA sequence: TGTGCCAGCACCGAGCAAATTTCTAGCACAGATACGCAGTATTTT. Translation gives CASTEQISSTDTQYF.

The sample holds many counts of this clonotype. The genes are TRBV4-3 and TRBJ2-1; D call uncertain. Trimming took 0 bases from V and 4 from J, leaving 7 bases between them. The germline V gene has CDR1 LGHNA and CDR2 YSLEER. This CDR3 contains 14 residues. Here the CDR3 reads CASSQDLVYNEQFF. CDR3 in DNA: TGCGCCAGCAGCCAAGATCTCGTTTACAATGAGCAGTTCTTC.

The chain employs TRBV4-1 and TRBJ1-2; no reliable D call. Trimming took 1 base from V and 6 from J, leaving 15 bases between them. Germline CDR1 is MGHRA and CDR2 is YSYEKL. This CDR3 contains 15 residues. The CDR3: CASSQGAGSANGYTF. Written as DNA, the CDR3 is TGCGCCAGCAGCCAAGGGGCAGGCTCAGCAAATGGCTACACCTTC.

The chain joins TRBV7-2 to TRBJ2-2; TRBD1 aligns across 12 bases. The junction had 7 bases not matched to a gene; V was cut back by 4 bases and J by 7 bases. In germline, CDR1 is SGHTA, CDR2 FQGNSA. The CDR3 has 16 residues. The CDR3 reads CASSSYRDRGHGELFF. CDR3 DNA sequence: TGTGCCAGCAGCTCATACCGGGACAGGGGGCACGGGGAGCTGTTTTTT.

The chain recombines TRBV29-1 with TRBJ2-7, with D hard to call. This CDR3 is 12 amino acids long. Trimming took off 5 bases at V and 1 base at J, with 9 bases between the two ends. Per germline, CDR1 SQVTM and CDR2 ANQGSEA. DNA of the CDR3: TGCAGCGTTTCGGTGAGTTCCTACGAGCAGTACTTC. This sequence encodes CSVSVSSYEQYF.

This clonotype appeared once. The chain is built from TRBV7-9 and TRBJ1-1; 7 bases match TRBD1. The V gene's germline CDR1 is SEHNR and CDR2 FQNEAQ (reference sequence). V shed 5 bases, J shed 1 base, and the junction held 7 bases outside the gene matches. The CDR3 is made up of 15 amino acids. CDR3 region: CASSNGQATNTEAFF. The CDR3 DNA follows: TGTGCCAGCAGCAACGGACAGGCCACGAACACTGAAGCTTTCTTT. Full variable domain (rest looked up from reference TRBV7-9 and TRBJ1-1): DTGVSQNPRHKITKRGQNVTFRCDPISEHNRLYWYRQTLGQGPEFLTYFQNEAQLEKSRLLSDRFSAERPKGSFSTLEIQRTEQGDSAMYLCASSNGQATNTEAFFGQGTRLTVV.